Each of the 29 T cell receptor beta chains below was sequenced from the same sample in a study of control samples from healthy donors and cancer patients. Repertoires were generated with immunoSEQ multiplex PCR, while TCRdb's copy carries only in-frame clones and drops some. The profile covers more than 95,000 clones, with about 89% appearing a single time and 2.9% taken by the ten largest. Sequenced input: blood. The receptors derive from a man between 60 and 70 years old in good health.

This chain connects TRBV15 to TRBJ1-5; possibly TRBD1 for D (5 bases). V lost 1 base, J lost 4 bases, and 11 bases lay in between. The CDR3 extends over 15 amino acids. Looked up from germline, CDR1 is LNHNV and CDR2 is YYDKDF (reference sequence). CDR3 residues: CATSRVGDRNQPQHF. The CDR3 coding sequence is TGTGCCACCAGCAGAGTCGGGGACCGAAATCAGCCCCAGCATTTT.

This sequence joins TRBV24-1 and TRBJ1-5; D is possibly TRBD1 (5 bases). The CDR3 totals 15 residues. The germline V and J ends were trimmed by 8 bases and 6 bases, with 19 bases remaining between them. Germline V gene sequence: CDR1 KGHDR, CDR2 SFDVKD. The CDR3 sequence is CATTGWGKEGQPQHF. In nucleotides, the CDR3 is TGTGCCACCACCGGATGGGGCAAGGAGGGTCAGCCCCAGCATTTT.

The chain carries TRBV18 and TRBJ2-1; TRBD2 matches 8 bases. V dropped 10 bases and J dropped 5; count of bases not matched to a gene: 13. Germline loops: CDR1 KGHSH, CDR2 LQKENI. The CDR3 spans 15 residues. The CDR3 spells CATTSSGGGNNEQFF. CDR3 DNA: TGTGCCACCACCTCTAGTGGCGGGGGGAACAATGAGCAGTTCTTC. Combining the CDR3 with reference TRBV18 and TRBJ2-1 gives the whole variable domain NAGVMQNPRHLVRRRGQEARLRCSPMKGHSHVYWYRQLPEEGLKFMVYLQKENIIDESGMPKERFSAEFPKEGPSILRIQQVVRGDSAAYFCATTSSGGGNNEQFFGPGTRLTVL.

The DNA for the CDR3 is TGTGCCAGCGGGACAGGGGGCACAGATACGCAGTATTTT. Translation gives CASGTGGTDTQYF. J is TRBJ2-3 and V is TRBV7-2; 10 bases are a match to TRBD1. Looked up from germline, CDR1 is SGHTA and CDR2 is FQGNSA. This CDR3 comprises 13 residues. Trimming at V came to 8 bases and at J to 1 base, leaving 0 bases not matched to a gene. Full variable domain (outside the CDR3, taken from reference TRBV7-2 and TRBJ2-3): GAGVSQSPSNKVTEKGKDVELRCDPISGHTALYWYRQSLGQGLEFLIYFQGNSAPDKSGLPSDRFSAERTGGSVSTLTIQRTQQEDSAVYLCASGTGGTDTQYFGPGTRLTVL.

The gene calls are TRBV12-3 or TRBV12-4 and TRBJ1-1; no reliable D call. Trimming took off 2 bases at V and 10 bases at J, with 11 bases between the two ends. The CDR3 is 12 residues long. CDR3 nucleotides: TGTGCCAGCAGTTTAAGATGGGCAGGAGCTTTCTTT. It codes for CASSLRWAGAFF.

The chain has TRBV28 and TRBJ2-5; D is possibly TRBD1 (6 bases). Germline V gives CDR1 MDHEN, CDR2 SYDVKM. Trimming cost V 6 bases and J 1 base, with 18 bases left between them. This CDR3 is 16 amino acids long. CDR3 bases: TGTGCCAGCAGGCCACCCTCAGGGACACCCCAAGAGACCCAGTACTTC. This sequence encodes CASRPPSGTPQETQYF.

The V and J genes are TRBV11-3 and TRBJ2-4; D unclear. The CDR3 is 18 residues long. Trimming took 1 base from V and 3 from J, leaving 19 bases between them. From germline, CDR1 is SGHNT and CDR2 YENEEA. In DNA form, the CDR3 reads TGTGCCAGCAGCTTAGGAGTTGGTGGGAATCCGAGCAAAAACATTCAGTACTTC. It translates to CASSLGVGGNPSKNIQYF. Full variable domain (missing parts from reference TRBV11-3 and TRBJ2-4): EAGVVQSPRYKIIEKKQPVAFWCNPISGHNTLYWYLQNLGQGPELLIRYENEEAVDDSQLPKDRFSAERLKGVDSTLKIQPAELGDSAVYLCASSLGVGGNPSKNIQYFGAGTRLSVL.

The chain uses TRBV10-3 and TRBJ1-5, with 8 bases lining up with TRBD1. J gave up 2 bases and V 2 bases, and 5 bases lay outside the gene matches. CDR3 length: 16 residues. CDR1 ENHRY and CDR2 SYGVKD come from the germline V gene. DNA for the CDR3: TGTGCCATCAGTGAGAGTTGGGGACAGGGCAATCAGCCCCAGCATTTT. Amino acid sequence: CAISESWGQGNQPQHF.

The J gene is TRBJ2-2, the V gene TRBV6-5; D is ambiguous. The CDR3 loop spans 15 amino acids. Trimming removed 0 bases at V and 6 bases at J, with 11 bases between. CDR1 and CDR2 from the germline V gene are MNHEY and SVGAGI. CDR3 sequence: CASSYSWQMAGELFF. DNA of the CDR3: TGTGCCAGCAGTTACTCGTGGCAGATGGCCGGGGAGCTGTTTTTT.

V is TRBV6-5 and J is TRBJ1-6, with TRBD1 as a possible D gene (6 bases). Between the trimmed V and J ends, which lost 7 bases and 7 bases, there was a span of 14 bases. This CDR3 spans 14 amino acids. Germline lookup yields CDR1 MNHEY and CDR2 SVGAGI. CDR3 DNA: TGTGCCAGCATAGGCGACAGGCAAAATTCACCCCTCCACTTT. Translation: CASIGDRQNSPLHF.

The rearrangement joins TRBV2 to TRBJ1-5, with D perhaps matching TRBD1 (6 bases). V was clipped by 5 bases and J by 0 bases, with 11 bases between them. In germline, CDR1 is SNHLY, CDR2 FYNNEI. The CDR3 extends over 15 amino acids. The CDR3 loop reads CASSSKQGSNQPQHF. CDR3 nucleotides: TGTGCCAGCAGTTCAAAACAGGGTAGCAATCAGCCCCAGCATTTT.

The V gene is TRBV6-6, the J gene TRBJ2-3; perhaps TRBD1 as D (5 bases). CDR1 MNHNY and CDR2 SVGAGI come from the germline V gene (reference sequence). Trimming stripped 6 bases from V and 2 bases from J, with 15 bases between. This CDR3 spans 15 amino acids. CDR3 sequence: CASSRIQGLTDTQYF. CDR3 coding DNA: TGTGCCAGCAGCCGAATTCAGGGCCTCACAGATACGCAGTATTTT.

The genes are TRBV19 and TRBJ1-1, with D tentatively TRBD1 (6 bases). The CDR3 extends over 13 amino acids. Germline-derived CDR1 and CDR2 are LNHDA and SQIVND (reference sequence). V gave up 5 bases and J gave up 7 bases, with 14 bases separating them. CDR3 bases: TGTGCCAGTAGTTCCCAGGGGAGGGATGAAGCTTTCTTT. This codes for CASSSQGRDEAFF. Full variable domain (missing parts from reference TRBV19 and TRBJ1-1): DGGITQSPKYLFRKEGQNVTLSCEQNLNHDAMYWYRQDPGQGLRLIYYSQIVNDFQKGDIAEGYSVSREKKESFPLTVTSAQKNPTAFYLCASSSQGRDEAFFGQGTRLTVV.

The rearrangement joins TRBV11-2 to TRBJ2-3, with a possible D match to TRBD2 (5 bases). The CDR3 runs to 15 residues. Trimming removed 3 bases at V and 4 bases at J, with 14 bases between. Germline values: CDR1 SGHAT, CDR2 FQNNGV. The CDR3 region has the DNA TGTGCCAGCAGCTTCAGGACTCGAAGGGCAGATACGCAGTATTTT. Its protein product is CASSFRTRRADTQYF.

The rearrangement uses TRBV5-1 and TRBJ2-1, with 11 positions matching TRBD2. This CDR3 contains 18 residues. V was pared by 0 bases and J by 3 bases, with 8 bases of the junction left unmatched. The V gene's germline CDR1 is SGHRS and CDR2 YFSETQ. CDR3 DNA: TGCGCCAGCAGCTTGGCCCTAGCGGGGGGTATAGGCTACAATGAGCAGTTCTTC. Translation gives CASSLALAGGIGYNEQFF.

V and J are TRBV6-2 or TRBV6-3 and TRBJ1-5; unclear D gene. CDR3 length: 14 residues. The germline gives CDR1 MNHEY, CDR2 SVGEGT. The germline V and J ends were trimmed by 1 base and 8 bases, with 12 bases remaining between them. The CDR3 loop is CASSYLSGREPQHF. The DNA for the CDR3 is TGTGCCAGCAGTTACTTGTCCGGTAGGGAGCCCCAGCATTTT.

CDR3 in DNA: TGTGCCTGGAGTCCCACTTGGGGCTACGAGCAGTACTTC. Residues: CAWSPTWGYEQYF. The rearrangement uses TRBV30 and TRBJ2-7, with D unresolved. The CDR3 is 13 residues long. V lost 2 bases to trimming and J lost 3 bases, with 11 bases between them. CDR1 is GTSNPN and CDR2 is SVGIG in the germline V gene (reference sequence).

The chain is built from TRBV19 and TRBJ1-3; D is uncertain. Germline CDR1 is LNHDA and CDR2 is SQIVND (reference sequence). Deletions cut 8 bases from V and 0 bases from J, with 14 bases between. The CDR3 is made up of 15 amino acids. The CDR3 DNA reads TGTGCCAGTGCCCTAGACCGGGACTCTGGAAACACCATATATTTT. Amino acids: CASALDRDSGNTIYF.

As DNA, the CDR3 is TGTGCCAGCAGCTTTTCCGGGGTCGGATACGAGCAGTACTTC. Protein product: CASSFSGVGYEQYF. The rearrangement joins TRBV7-3 to TRBJ2-7, with D maybe TRBD2 (5 bases). CDR3 length equals 14 residues. Germline CDR1 reads SGHTA; CDR2 reads FQGTGA. Between the trimmed V and J ends, which lost 3 bases and 4 bases, there was a span of 13 bases.

The rearrangement uses TRBV6-2 or TRBV6-3 and TRBJ1-5; D unclear. This CDR3 is built from 16 residues. The V gene's germline CDR1 is MNHEY and CDR2 SVGEGT. Trimming cost V 2 bases and J 0 bases, with 11 bases left between them. CDR3 bases: TGTGCCAGCAGTTACGAACAGAAAGATAGCAATCAGCCCCAGCATTTT. Translated: CASSYEQKDSNQPQHF.

This rearrangement joins TRBV6-6 to TRBJ2-1; tentative D call: TRBD1 (6 bases). The CDR3 loop spans 15 amino acids. Trimming took off 3 bases at V and 6 bases at J, with 15 bases between the two ends. The germline V gene has CDR1 MNHNY and CDR2 SVGAGI (reference sequence). The DNA for the CDR3 is TGTGCCAGCAGTTATGGACAGAGTTTGATCAATGAGCAGTTCTTC. Translated, it gives CASSYGQSLINEQFF.

The chain joins TRBV7-2 to TRBJ2-5, with TRBD1 matching over 10 bases. CDR1 is SGHTA, CDR2 FQGNSA, per germline. CDR3 length: 15 amino acids. After removal of 4 bases from V and 3 bases from J, the junction contained 5 bases not matched to a gene. CDR3 residues: CASSSGQGFEETQYF. The CDR3 nucleotides read TGTGCCAGCAGCTCGGGACAGGGGTTTGAAGAGACCCAGTACTTC.

This clone occurred a few times. The chain uses TRBV7-9 and TRBJ1-6; weak D call: TRBD1 (5 bases). V lost 11 bases to trimming and J lost 5 bases, with 19 bases between them. This CDR3 contains 15 residues. Germline lookup yields CDR1 SEHNR and CDR2 FQNEAQ (reference sequence). This CDR3 reads CALKWGDGDNSPLHF. The CDR3 bases are TGTGCCCTAAAGTGGGGGGACGGGGATAATTCACCCCTCCACTTT.

V is TRBV18 and J is TRBJ2-3; 7 bases match TRBD1. CDR3 length: 16 amino acids. With V trimmed by 6 bases and J by 2 bases, 11 bases remained unmatched. Germline CDR1 is KGHSH and CDR2 is LQKENI. The chain's CDR3 is CASSHQRGLDTDTQYF. DNA for the CDR3: TGTGCCAGCTCCCACCAAAGGGGGCTAGACACAGATACGCAGTATTTT.

V usage is TRBV3-1 (or the pseudogene TRBV3-2) and J usage is TRBJ1-6, with D unresolved. Trimming took off 4 bases at V and 10 bases at J, with 20 bases between the two ends. The germline gives CDR1 LGHDT, CDR2 YNNKEL (reference sequence). The CDR3 spans 16 residues. CDR3: CASSPRHRGQTSPLHF. The DNA of the CDR3 is TGTGCCAGCAGCCCCCGACACAGAGGGCAGACCTCACCCCTCCACTTT.

The genes are TRBV2 and TRBJ2-3, with no clear D. The CDR3 spans 14 residues. Deletions cut 8 bases from V and 5 bases from J, with 17 bases between. Germline CDR1 reads SNHLY; CDR2 reads FYNNEI. The CDR3 here is CASGVSERGDTQYF. CDR3 nucleotide sequence: TGTGCCAGCGGGGTTTCCGAACGTGGAGATACGCAGTATTTT. The full variable domain, in which reference TRBV2 and TRBJ2-3 provide the parts outside the CDR3, is EPEVTQTPSHQVTQMGQEVILRCVPISNHLYFYWYRQILGQKVEFLVSFYNNEISEKSEIFDDQFSVERPDGSNFTLKIRSTKLEDSAMYFCASGVSERGDTQYFGPGTRLTVL.

The genes are TRBV7-2 and TRBJ1-5; 9 bases match TRBD1. Trimming removed 4 bases from V and 8 bases from J; junction bases left unmatched: 3. Germline V CDR1 and CDR2: SGHTA, FQGNSA. This CDR3 contains 13 residues. CDR3 DNA sequence: TGTGCCAGCAGCTCGGGACAGGGAAAGCCCCAGCATTTT. Protein: CASSSGQGKPQHF. The full variable domain, its missing parts supplied by reference TRBV7-2 and TRBJ1-5, is GAGVSQSPSNKVTEKGKDVELRCDPISGHTALYWYRQSLGQGLEFLIYFQGNSAPDKSGLPSDRFSAERTGGSVSTLTIQRTQQEDSAVYLCASSSGQGKPQHFGDGTRLSIL.

This clone was seen once. DNA for the CDR3: TGTGCCAGCAGCCAGGGAAACACCATATATTTT. It translates to CASSQGNTIYF. The gene calls are TRBV13 and TRBJ1-3; no reliable D call. Germline V gene lookup returns CDR1 PRHDT and CDR2 FYEKMQ (reference sequence). Trimming removed 5 bases from V and 4 bases from J, with 3 bases in between. CDR3 length equals 11 residues. The whole variable domain, filled in from reference TRBV13 and TRBJ1-3, reads AAGVIQSPRHLIKEKRETATLKCYPIPRHDTVYWYQQGPGQDPQFLISFYEKMQSDKGSIPDRFSAQQFSDYHSELNMSSLELGDSALYFCASSQGNTIYFGEGSWLTVV.

V usage is TRBV28 and J usage is TRBJ1-2; a weak D match, TRBD1 (5 bases). This CDR3 spans 14 amino acids. Germline V gene data show CDR1 as MDHEN and CDR2 as SYDVKM. V lost 2 bases and J lost 8, with 15 bases in between. As DNA, the CDR3 is TGTGCCAGCAGTTTAGGCGACAGTTCAGGCGGCTACACCTTC. Translation gives CASSLGDSSGGYTF.